These T cell receptor beta chains were read from a single sample in a study of T cell responses to AZD1222 COVID-19 vaccine. Assay: immunoSEQ multiplex PCR; the TCRdb copy retains only in-frame clones and omits some. The sample comprises some 16,000 clones, 65% to 80% of which are singletons, and around 14% rests with the top ten. The source material was peripheral blood, sampled 28 days after the second AZD1222 dose. Receptor source: an adult who received the AZD1222 COVID-19 vaccine. The CDR3 runs from the conserved cysteine through the conserved F or W. Each record gives: D gene, J gene, V gene, clone size, CDR3 DNA, CDR3 protein. D genes are given only for firm matches. Size is omitted from some rows. Given values are once, few, many or a class for expanded clones.

TRBD1 | TRBJ2-7 | TRBV7-8 | . | TGTGCCAGCAGCGCCACGGACAGGGGGCCCTACGAGCAGTACTTC | CASSATDRGPYEQYF
. | TRBJ1-5 | TRBV15 | . | TGTGCCACCAGCAGAGATCAAGCCCTAATGGGGACCGGGGATCAGCCCCAGCATTTT | CATSRDQALMGTGDQPQHF
. | TRBJ1-5 | TRBV27 | . | TGTGCCAGCAGTTTAGCTCGGGGGCAGCCCCAGCATTTT | CASSLARGQPQHF
. | TRBJ1-3 | TRBV5-1 | once | TGCGCCAGCAGCTTGGGACCCTCTGGAAACACCATATATTTT | CASSLGPSGNTIYF
. | TRBJ1-5 | TRBV6-2/TRBV6-3 | . | TGTGCCAGCAGTTACAGGGATGGGCCCCAGCATTTT | CASSYRDGPQHF
TRBD2 | TRBJ2-3 | TRBV5-1 | . | TGCGCCAGCAGCTTGGTATTATTGAGCGGGGGCTCTTACACAGATACGCAGTATTTT | CASSLVLLSGGSYTDTQYF
. | TRBJ1-5 | TRBV2 | . | TGTGCCAGCAGTGAAGTAGGGGTTGAGAATCAGCCCCAGCATTTT | CASSEVGVENQPQHF
. | TRBJ2-1 | TRBV7-6 | . | TGTGCCAGCAGCTTTGCCAGGGGATCCTACAATGAGCAGTTCTTC | CASSFARGSYNEQFF
. | TRBJ1-2 | TRBV9 | . | TGTGCCAGCAGCCCGACAGTACCCCCTAACTATGGCTACACCTTC | CASSPTVPPNYGYTF
. | TRBJ1-5 | TRBV7-2 | . | TGTGCCAGCAGCCAAGGGATTTCGGGGGCGAAAGCCCAGCATTTT | CASSQGISGAKAQHF
TRBD1 | TRBJ1-6 | TRBV27 | . | TGTGCCAGCAGTTCCCGACAGGGATATTCACCCCTCCACTTT | CASSSRQGYSPLHF
. | TRBJ2-3 | TRBV3-1/TRBV3-2 | . | TGTGCCAGCAGCCAAGGTGGGGGCCGTGATACGCAGTATTTT | CASSQGGGRDTQYF
. | TRBJ2-2 | TRBV6-2/TRBV6-3 | . | TGTGCCAGCAGTTACCCCCGGGACGAGTTTTTTGGCGGGGAGCTGTTTTTT | CASSYPRDEFFGGELFF
. | TRBJ1-6 | TRBV5-5 | . | TGTGCCAGCAGCTTGGCTATCGGGTCTGGGGCGAATTCACCCCTCCACTTT | CASSLAIGSGANSPLHF
TRBD2 | TRBJ2-2 | TRBV7-2 | . | TGTGCCAGCAGCTTCGGGGGGGGCCGCACCGGGGAGCTGTTTTTT | CASSFGGGRTGELFF
. | TRBJ1-6 | TRBV5-6 | . | TGTGCCAGCAGCCCCCTTGGGTCACCCCTCCACTTT | CASSPLGSPLHF
. | TRBJ1-1 | TRBV5-5 | . | TGTGCCAGCAGCTTGGACAGATTGAACACTGAAGCTTTCTTT | CASSLDRLNTEAFF
. | TRBJ2-2 | TRBV7-2 | . | TGTGCCAGCAGCTTATCTGCTAGCGCGGGCGGGGAGCTGTTTTTT | CASSLSASAGGELFF
TRBD2 | TRBJ2-1 | TRBV10-3 | . | TGTGCCATCCTATCGACTAGCGAGAGCTCCTACAATGAGCAGTTCTTC | CAILSTSESSYNEQFF
TRBD1 | TRBJ2-7 | TRBV6-5 | . | TGTGCCAGCAGGCGGGACAGGGAGGCCTACGAGCAGTACTTC | CASRRDREAYEQYF
TRBD1 | TRBJ1-1 | TRBV12-3/TRBV12-4 | . | TGTGCCAGCCGGCAGGGGGCTCTTGAGAGTTTCTTT | CASRQGALESFF
. | TRBJ1-2 | TRBV7-2 | . | TGTGCCAGCAGCTACCTGGACTATGGCTACACCTTC | CASSYLDYGYTF
TRBD1 | TRBJ1-5 | TRBV5-8 | . | TGTGCCAGCAGCTTGGGGAGACAGGGACCTTATAGCAATCAGCCCCAGCATTTT | CASSLGRQGPYSNQPQHF
. | TRBJ1-5 | TRBV28 | . | TGTGCCGGGTCATACAGGGTTTCTGGTCAGCCCCAGCATTTT | CAGSYRVSGQPQHF
. | TRBJ2-3 | TRBV12-3/TRBV12-4 | . | TGTGCCAGCACCCGGGACCTCACAGATACGCAGTATTTT | CASTRDLTDTQYF
. | TRBJ1-1 | TRBV14 | . | TGTGCCAGCAGCCTTATGGGGGGCAACACTGAAGCTTTCTTT | CASSLMGGNTEAFF
. | TRBJ2-7 | TRBV5-1 | . | TGCGCCAGCAGCCAGACCCTGCAGAGCGAGCAGTACTTC | CASSQTLQSEQYF
. | TRBJ1-1 | TRBV6-6 | . | TGTGCCAGCACCCCCACCCGAGTCGGTGAAGCTTTCTTT | CASTPTRVGEAFF
. | TRBJ1-1 | TRBV27 | . | TGTGCCAGCAGGACGGGGTTCGCTGAAGCTTTCTTT | CASRTGFAEAFF
TRBD1 | TRBJ2-7 | TRBV5-5 | . | TGTGCCAGCAGCCCCCAGGGGGCGCGGGAGCAGTACTTC | CASSPQGAREQYF
. | TRBJ2-1 | TRBV28 | once | TGTGCCAGCAGTCCCCACTCCTACAATGAGCAGTTCTTC | CASSPHSYNEQFF
TRBD1 | TRBJ1-2 | TRBV5-5 | . | TGTGCCAGCAGCACAAGACAGGGGAACTATGGCTACACCTTC | CASSTRQGNYGYTF
. | TRBJ1-3 | TRBV3-1/TRBV3-2 | . | TGTGCCAGCAGCCACAATAAGGGATCAGGAAACACCATATATTTT | CASSHNKGSGNTIYF
. | TRBJ2-1 | TRBV9 | . | TGTGCCAGCAGCGAACGTTACGGGGATACGTACAATGAGCAGTTCTTC | CASSERYGDTYNEQFF
. | TRBJ2-3 | TRBV9 | . | TGTGCCAGCAGCGTAGGGTCGGGACTCGGGGGAGATACGCAGTATTTT | CASSVGSGLGGDTQYF
. | TRBJ1-2 | TRBV2 | . | TGTGCCAGCAGTTCACAGGGTTTCTCCTATGGCTACACCTTC | CASSSQGFSYGYTF
. | TRBJ2-7 | TRBV6-5 | . | TGTGCCAGCAGCGTACTGGACGAGCAGTACTTC | CASSVLDEQYF
. | TRBJ2-7 | TRBV27 | few | TGTGCCAGCAGTGCCTGGGACGGAGACGAGCAGTACTTC | CASSAWDGDEQYF
. | TRBJ2-7 | TRBV10-3 | . | TGTGCCATCAGTGACGCAGGGGCGAACGAGCAGTACTTC | CAISDAGANEQYF
TRBD1 | TRBJ2-1 | TRBV24-1 | . | TGTGCCACCAGTGATGACCAATACTGGGACAGTTCCTACAATGAGCAGTTCTTC | CATSDDQYWDSSYNEQFF
. | TRBJ1-2 | TRBV12-3/TRBV12-4 | . | TGTGCCAGCAGTTTGACGGGCCCGTATGGCTACACCTTC | CASSLTGPYGYTF
TRBD1 | TRBJ2-2 | TRBV19 | few | TGTGCCAGTAGTATATCCCGACAGGGGACCGGGGAGCTGTTTTTT | CASSISRQGTGELFF
TRBD1 | TRBJ1-6 | TRBV10-3 | . | TGTGCCATCAGCCCGGGACAGGGTGCTAATTCACCCCTCCACTTT | CAISPGQGANSPLHF
. | TRBJ2-5 | TRBV12-3/TRBV12-4 | . | TGTGCCAGCAGTTTATATCGGGGGAGCCAGTACTTC | CASSLYRGSQYF
TRBD1 | TRBJ2-7 | TRBV27 | few | TGTGCCAGCACCTCCGGGACAGGGAGGGAGCAGTACTTC | CASTSGTGREQYF
. | TRBJ1-2 | TRBV6-5 | once | TGTGCCAGCAGTCACCCGGGCGACTATGGCTACACCTTC | CASSHPGDYGYTF
. | TRBJ1-1 | TRBV6-1 | . | TGTGCCAGCAGTGAAATCGGTCATTTGAACACTGAAGCTTTCTTT | CASSEIGHLNTEAFF
. | TRBJ2-5 | TRBV7-9 | . | TGTGCCAGCAGCTTGAATAAAGAGACCCAGTACTTC | CASSLNKETQYF
. | TRBJ2-7 | TRBV4-3 | few | TGCGCCAGCAGCCAGACCCTAGGACCCTACGAGCAGTACTTC | CASSQTLGPYEQYF
TRBD1 | TRBJ2-6 | TRBV6-5 | once | TGTGCCAGCAGCCTGGACAGGTTGGCCAACGTCCTGACTTTC | CASSLDRLANVLTF
. | TRBJ2-5 | TRBV7-9 | . | TGTGCCAGCAGCTTAGTATTGACTACCCAAGAGACCCAGTACTTC | CASSLVLTTQETQYF
TRBD2 | TRBJ2-1 | TRBV10-3 | . | TGTGCCATCAGGGGCGGGGAGGGGAATGAGCAGTTCTTC | CAIRGGEGNEQFF
TRBD1 | TRBJ2-7 | TRBV20-1 | . | TGCAGTGCTAGTCTCGGGACAGGGGAGTACGAGCAGTACTTC | CSASLGTGEYEQYF
. | TRBJ2-5 | TRBV15 | . | TGTGCCACCAGCAGAGATCCCGGAGCCCAAGAGACCCAGTACTTC | CATSRDPGAQETQYF